This entry is about one TCR beta chain. This clonotype was recorded at least ten times. No antigen is known for it. The input lacks base qualities; no much larger clone sits a single base away. This entry comes from a study of identical twins (dated by TCRdb to the mid-2010s). Turning to the overall study: To test whether fetal clonotypes persist, this study deep-sequenced TCR alpha and beta repertoires from monozygotic twins, from unrelated adults of various ages, and from cord blood. To rule out contamination, the twin experiments were replicated at different times with different library preparation protocols. Results and caveats for the whole study, not just this receptor: Abundant cord blood beta clonotypes carried fewer insertions; young adult naive repertoires showed a weaker similar trend, while memory repertoires showed none. The excess sharing between twins in beta out-of-frame sequences was weaker because fewer shared sequences reduced the signal-to-noise ratio. Compared with coincidental sharing between unrelated individuals, an excess of low generation-probability sequences was observed among out-of-frame TCR alpha sequences shared between twins. Invariant T cells such as MAIT and iNKT could partly confound zero-insertion analyses, though diverse VJ usage argued against this for most clonotypes. In monozygotic twins, recombination models systematically underestimated out-of-frame TCR alpha sharing, but the models matched the sharing seen between unrelated individuals. Because the same donors could not be followed over many years, conclusions were based on cross-sectional statistical analysis.

All donors were healthy Caucasians. Three pairs of female monozygotic twins, all aged roughly 18 to 30 years, made up the twin cohort. Positive isolation kits from Invitrogen were used to isolate the CD4+ and CD8+ T cell populations. From cysteine to phenylalanine, the CDR3 is 18 amino acids long. Only the CDR3 portion is preserved as DNA: 54 bases, with reading frame beginning at the first base. Trimming takes 0 bases from V and 4 bases from J, and the germline ends sit 20 bases apart. From the germline V gene (reference sequence), CDR1 is LNHNV and CDR2 is YYDKDF. Libraries came from 5' RACE. This sample was sequenced with an Illumina HiSeq 2000. A universal primer binding site was added through template switching, and the final cDNA carried a unique molecular identifier so that TCR cDNA molecules could be counted accurately. Specific primers in the conserved constant-segment region were used to synthesize first-strand cDNA for TCR alpha and beta chains. To control for contamination, each cDNA library was double barcoded with a SMART-Mk sample barcode plus Illumina barcodes. Two successive PCR steps introduced TruSeq adapter sequences along with Illumina sample barcodes. Sequencing of the TCR alpha and beta cDNA libraries was done on the Illumina HiSeq platform using custom primers. The authors processed their data as follows. Unique molecular identifiers were extracted from raw reads with MiGEC, and CDR3 positions were determined with MiXCR. For each individual, recombination models were inferred using an EM algorithm with the repgenHMM and IGoR tools. Shared clonotype analysis was performed with the tcR package in R, normalizing sharing by the product of cloneset sizes. To study raw recombination without the effects of thymic and clonal selection, out-of-frame nonproductive sequences were analyzed. The public reads were quality trimmed at Q25 with fastp and then assembled into clones with MiXCR by TCRdb, keeping productive beta chains. Entries that share a CDR3 protein sequence are merged under the most common genes and DNA. The V and J calls and clone size come from TCRdb's table, not from the authors' own analysis. The sample table holds around 480,000 distinct CDR3 sequences, of which roughly 13% were seen once. The ten most abundant clones make up about 0.94% of the sample.

The data were also submitted as part of a second study, on yellow fever vaccine responses in identical twins. That second report states: According to the authors, in identical twins the way T cells responded to vaccination appeared partly convergent and partly personalized. Focusing on identical twins, the study followed the T cell clones that responded to the vaccine, and did so with precision.

Here the chain combines TRBV15 and TRBJ2-3; a weak D assignment points to TRBD1 (6 bases agree). The receptor was isolated from a woman aged 18-29 years in good health. Sequenced: CD4+ T cells sorted from blood. The CDR3 region has the sequence CATSRDVTSPKGADTQYF. At the DNA level, the sequence is TGTGCCACCAGCAGAGATGTCACTAGTCCAAAGGGGGCAGATACGCAGTATTTT.